Listed below are T cell receptor beta chains from one sample, sequenced in a study of T cell repertoires in cytomegalovirus infection. In TCRdb, the reads were re-called with MiXCR into one record per CDR3 protein. The sample holds roughly 300,000 distinct CDR3 sequences, around 25% seen once. Input material: PBMCs. The receptors originated from a human donor in good health (CMV status not recorded). Some clones in this sample may be carry-over from other donors' samples. The CDR3 runs from the conserved cysteine through the conserved F or W. D genes are given only for firm matches. Clone sizes are given selectively: once, few, many, or a class where the clone is expanded.

>.|TRBV29-1|.|TRBJ2-2
CSVTGPGELFF
TGCAGCGTTACAGGCCCAGGGGAGCTGTTTTTT
>many|TRBV27|TRBD2|TRBJ2-1
CASSLSPDGPSGTYNEQFF
TGTGCCAGCAGTTTATCGCCTGATGGGCCTAGCGGAACCTACAATGAGCAGTTCTTC
>.|TRBV4-3|TRBD2|TRBJ2-2
CASSPRAATSVPGELFF
TGCGCCAGCAGCCCCCGAGCAGCGACTAGCGTTCCCGGGGAGCTGTTTTTT
>.|TRBV11-2|TRBD2|TRBJ2-7
CASSLTSGGHEQYF
TGTGCCAGCAGCTTGACTAGCGGGGGGCATGAGCAGTACTTC
>many|TRBV19|TRBD1|TRBJ2-5
CATSWDREETQYF
TGTGCCACCTCCTGGGACAGGGAGGAGACCCAGTACTTC
>.|TRBV6-1|TRBD1|TRBJ2-7
CATRDSAQTYEQYF
TGTGCCACCCGGGACAGCGCGCAAACCTACGAGCAGTACTTC
>.|TRBV3-1|.|TRBJ2-1
CASSQARIYNEQFF
TGTGCCAGCAGCCAGGCCCGGATTTACAATGAGCAGTTCTTC
>.|TRBV24-1|.|TRBJ2-2
CATSDPGGQLTGELFF
TGTGCCACCAGTGACCCCGGCGGACAGCTAACCGGGGAGCTGTTTTTT
>.|TRBV6-6|TRBD2|TRBJ2-2
CASSLSGRGPTGELVF
TGTGCCAGCAGCCTTAGCGGGAGAGGGCCCACCGGGGAGCTGGTTTTT
>.|TRBV7-2|TRBD2|TRBJ2-7
CASTLGGGGYEQYF
TGTGCCAGCACCCTCGGGGGCGGGGGGTACGAGCAGTACTTC
>few|TRBV10-3|.|TRBJ2-3
CATQGFSDTQYF
TGTGCCACCCAGGGGTTCAGTGATACGCAGTATTTT
>many|TRBV7-2|.|TRBJ2-1
CASGSGALSYNEQFF
TGTGCCAGCGGTTCTGGGGCCCTCTCCTACAATGAGCAGTTCTTC
>.|TRBV5-1|.|TRBJ2-1
CASRPGGVEQFF
TGCGCCAGCAGACCCGGAGGGGTTGAGCAGTTCTTC
>few|TRBV25-1|.|TRBJ2-5
CASSDGVQETQYF
TGTGCCAGCAGTGATGGGGTGCAAGAGACCCAGTACTTC
>.|TRBV10-2|TRBD2|TRBJ2-7
CATKRRETYEQYF
TGCGCCACCAAACGGCGGGAGACCTACGAGCAGTACTTC
>.|TRBV29-1|.|TRBJ2-5
CSVELWRGETQYF
TGCAGCGTTGAATTATGGAGGGGAGAGACCCAGTACTTC
>few|TRBV6-1|TRBD1|TRBJ1-3
CASSGQPTGSGNTIYF
TGTGCCAGCAGTGGTCAACCGACAGGGTCAGGAAACACCATATATTTT
>.|TRBV11-3|TRBD2|TRBJ2-1
CARPGLAGHEQFF
TGTGCCAGACCGGGACTAGCGGGACATGAGCAGTTCTTC
>few|TRBV7-6|.|TRBJ1-1
CASSLWRDTEAFF
TGTGCCAGCAGCTTATGGAGGGACACTGAAGCTTTCTTT
>few|TRBV7-9|.|TRBJ2-1
CASTPRGLSLAEQFF
TGTGCCAGCACGCCCCGGGGGCTCTCTCTAGCAGAGCAGTTCTTC
>many|TRBV7-2|.|TRBJ1-2
CASSLVHTPLYGYTF
TGTGCCAGCAGCTTAGTGCATACGCCCCTCTATGGCTACACCTTC
>many|TRBV10-3|.|TRBJ2-3
CAISRDRTDTQYF
TGTGCCATCAGCAGGGACCGCACAGATACGCAGTATTTT
>few|TRBV4-3|.|TRBJ1-2
CASSHVLGFFSDGYTF
TGCGCCAGCAGCCACGTTCTTGGGTTTTTTTCTGATGGCTACACCTTC
>.|TRBV6-1|.|TRBJ1-2
CASSRRLGGNYGYTF
TGTGCCAGCAGCCGTCGTTTGGGGGGAAACTATGGCTACACCTTC